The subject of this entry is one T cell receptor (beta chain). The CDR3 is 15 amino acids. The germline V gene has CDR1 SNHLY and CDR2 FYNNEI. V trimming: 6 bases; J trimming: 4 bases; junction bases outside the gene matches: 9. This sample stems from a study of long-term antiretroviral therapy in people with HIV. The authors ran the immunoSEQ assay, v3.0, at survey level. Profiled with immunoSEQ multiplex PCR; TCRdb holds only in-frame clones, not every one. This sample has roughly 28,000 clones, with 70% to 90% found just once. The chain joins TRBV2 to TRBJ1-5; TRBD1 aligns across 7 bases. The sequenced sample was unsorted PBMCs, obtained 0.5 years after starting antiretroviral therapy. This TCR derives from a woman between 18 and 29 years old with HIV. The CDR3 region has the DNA TGTGCCAGCAGACGGACAGGCTCGGTAAATCAGCCCCAGCATTTT. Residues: CASRRTGSVNQPQHF.